The 18 T cell receptor beta chains reported below all come from one sample, sequenced in a study of shared clonotypes between healthy human individuals. Positively selected for CCR7, the CD45RO-negative cells used as naive CD8 cells excluded terminally differentiated effector memory CD45RA+ cells. Assay: immunoSEQ multiplex PCR; the TCRdb copy retains only in-frame clones and omits some. Among hundreds of thousands of clones listed, around 96% were seen once. Sequenced input: naive CD8+ T cells sorted from blood. Receptors were obtained from a young man in good health.

The rearrangement uses TRBV11-2 and TRBJ2-7; the D gene is possibly TRBD2 (6 bases). CDR1 and CDR2 (germline): SGHAT, FQNNGV. CDR3 length: 13 amino acids. Between the trimmed V and J ends, which lost 5 bases and 6 bases, there was a span of 14 bases. In nucleotides, the CDR3 is TGTGCCAGCAGCCAATCGGGGGTGCGCGAGCAGTACTTC. It is translated as CASSQSGVREQYF.

In DNA form, the CDR3 reads TGTGCCAGCAGCTTACCCTATAGTGAGCAGTTCTTC. This sequence encodes CASSLPYSEQFF. The chain recombines TRBV7-8 with TRBJ2-1; D not resolved. Between the trimmed V and J ends, which lost 2 bases and 9 bases, there was a span of 8 bases. Germline V gene sequence: CDR1 SGHVS, CDR2 FQNEAQ. The CDR3 has 12 residues.

J is TRBJ1-1 and V is TRBV6-5, with 8 bases aligning to TRBD1. CDR3 size: 16 residues. CDR1 and CDR2 (germline): MNHEY, SVGAGI. V shed 1 base and J 1 base; nucleotides not matched to a gene: 5. CDR3 amino acids: CASSYWRDRRNTEAFF. Written as DNA, the CDR3 is TGTGCCAGCAGTTACTGGAGGGACAGGCGGAACACTGAAGCTTTCTTT.

The V gene is TRBV10-1, the J gene TRBJ2-3; tentative D call: TRBD2 (5 bases). This CDR3 has 16 amino acids. From germline, CDR1 is WNHNN and CDR2 SYGVQD (reference sequence). The ends were cut back, 0 bases at V and 5 bases at J, with 15 bases in the middle. The DNA of the CDR3 is TGCGCCAGCAGTGAGTCGACCAGCGGTTTTCGAGATACGCAGTATTTT. This sequence encodes CASSESTSGFRDTQYF.

CDR3 residues: CASSQDRSGREQYF. The CDR3 nucleotides read TGCGCCAGCAGCCAAGATCGTTCTGGGCGCGAGCAGTACTTC. V and J are TRBV4-3 and TRBJ2-7; D call uncertain. This CDR3 is built from 14 residues. Trimming took 0 bases from V and 6 from J, leaving 12 bases between them. Germline V gene data show CDR1 as LGHNA and CDR2 as YSLEER.

The V and J genes are TRBV6-9 and TRBJ2-1; 8 nucleotides agree with TRBD2. The CDR3 runs 15 residues. J gave up 0 bases and V 11 bases, and 9 bases lay outside the gene matches. The germline V gene has CDR1 MNHGY and CDR2 SVAAGI. CDR3 in DNA: TGTGCCGGTAGCGGGAACAAGGGCTCCTACAATGAGCAGTTCTTC. This codes for CAGSGNKGSYNEQFF.

The chain combines TRBV10-3 with TRBJ2-5; no firm D call. Germline loops: CDR1 ENHRY, CDR2 SYGVKD. The CDR3 is 14 amino acids. V was trimmed by 3 bases and J by 1 base, leaving 9 bases between them. CDR3 DNA sequence: TGTGCCATCAGTGAAAGCCTCGCCCAAGAGACCCAGTACTTC. Translating gives CAISESLAQETQYF.

The chain recombines TRBV7-8 with TRBJ2-1; TRBD1 is a possible D gene (5 bases). CDR3 size: 17 residues. V lost 2 bases, J lost 5 bases, and 19 bases lay in between. Germline CDR1 reads SGHVS; CDR2 reads FQNEAQ. The CDR3 spells CASSLNRFTVVDNEQFF. The CDR3 nucleotides read TGTGCCAGCAGCTTAAACAGGTTCACGGTTGTGGACAATGAGCAGTTCTTC.

The V gene is TRBV9, the J gene TRBJ1-2; unclear D gene. The CDR3 sequence is 14 residues long. Per germline, CDR1 SGDLS and CDR2 YYNGEE. Trimming removed 0 bases at V and 0 bases at J, with 6 bases between. The CDR3 is CASSVASSNYGYTF. The CDR3 bases are TGTGCCAGCAGCGTAGCTTCCTCTAACTATGGCTACACCTTC. Variable domain in full (rest from reference TRBV9 and TRBJ1-2): DSGVTQTPKHLITATGQRVTLRCSPRSGDLSVYWYQQSLDQGLQFLIQYYNGEERAKGNILERFSAQQFPDLHSELNLSSLELGDSALYFCASSVASSNYGYTFGSGTRLTVV.

The chain couples TRBV27 to TRBJ1-2; the D gene is possibly TRBD1 (6 bases). CDR1 is MNHEY and CDR2 is SMNVEV in the germline V gene (reference sequence). The CDR3 consists of 17 residues. V dropped 3 bases and J dropped 3 bases, with 20 bases sitting between them. Here the CDR3 reads CASSFSAGERVDYGYTF. As DNA, the CDR3 is TGTGCCAGCAGTTTTTCGGCAGGGGAGAGAGTCGACTATGGCTACACCTTC.

V and J are TRBV5-1 and TRBJ2-7, with D possibly being TRBD1 (5 bases). V was cut by 2 bases and J by 5 bases, with 11 bases left in between. Germline lookup yields CDR1 SGHRS and CDR2 YFSETQ. This CDR3 is 13 amino acids long. The CDR3 spells CASSFGAGDEQYF. Here the CDR3 DNA reads TGCGCCAGCAGCTTTGGGGCAGGCGACGAGCAGTACTTC.

The V call is TRBV10-3, the J call TRBJ2-7; D not resolved. Germline CDR1 and CDR2: ENHRY and SYGVKD. V was shortened by 6 bases and J by 3 bases, with 12 bases between the two germline ends. The CDR3 has 13 amino acids. CDR3 residues: CAIRHPVYYEQYF. The CDR3 DNA sequence: TGTGCCATCAGGCACCCCGTTTACTACGAGCAGTACTTC.

The chain carries TRBV5-4 and TRBJ2-1; 7 nucleotides match TRBD2. The CDR3 consists of 12 residues. Looked up from germline, CDR1 is SGHNT and CDR2 is YYREEE (reference sequence). V dropped 5 bases and J dropped 4; count of bases not matched to a gene: 0. The CDR3 loop is CASRGGYNEQFF. The CDR3 region has the DNA TGTGCCAGCAGGGGGGGGTACAATGAGCAGTTCTTC.

Comments on this clone: The conserved phenylalanine or tryptophan is not found at the CDR3 terminus, so this likely reflects a read error. The V and J genes are TRBV25-1 and TRBJ2-2; D gene uncertain. CDR1 and CDR2 (germline): MGHDK, SYGVNS. V was cut by 3 bases and J by 3 bases, with 11 bases left in between. This CDR3 comprises 15 residues. CDR3 region: CASSDARTYTGELFS. As DNA, the CDR3 is TGTGCCAGCAGTGACGCCCGTACGTACACCGGGGAGCTGTTTTCT.

V is TRBV19 and J is TRBJ2-7; TRBD2 matches at 7 bases. This CDR3 spans 11 amino acids. Looked up from germline, CDR1 is LNHDA and CDR2 is SQIVND (reference sequence). V lost 7 bases and J lost 6; bases outside the gene matches: 3. CDR3 protein: CASTGGGEQYF. Written as DNA, the CDR3 is TGTGCCAGTACCGGCGGGGGCGAGCAGTACTTC.

This chain links TRBV5-5 with TRBJ2-1, with D possibly matching TRBD1 (5 bases). The germline V gene encodes CDR1 SGHKS and CDR2 YYEKEE (reference sequence). V was pared by 4 bases and J by 3 bases, with 8 bases between. CDR3 length equals 13 residues. The CDR3 loop is CASSNRGYNEQFF. The CDR3 DNA reads TGTGCCAGCAGCAATAGGGGCTACAATGAGCAGTTCTTC.

This clone appeared once. V gene TRBV9 combines with J gene TRBJ2-2; 9 bases match TRBD2. V shed 6 bases and J 4 bases; nucleotides not matched to a gene: 1. CDR3 size: 13 residues. Germline V gene sequence: CDR1 SGDLS, CDR2 YYNGEE. The CDR3 sequence is CASTAGGTGELFF. In DNA form, the CDR3 reads TGTGCCAGCACAGCGGGGGGCACCGGGGAGCTGTTTTTT.

The genes are TRBV7-4 and TRBJ2-7; no clear D gene. CDR3 length equals 12 residues. V was shortened by 1 base and J by 5 bases, with 6 bases between the two germline ends. Per germline, CDR1 SGHVT and CDR2 SQSDAQ. This CDR3 reads CASSLEAHEQYF. The CDR3 DNA reads as TGTGCCAGCAGCTTAGAAGCCCACGAGCAGTACTTC.